The 30 T cell receptor beta chains given below trace back to one sample, sequenced in a study of shared clonotypes between healthy human individuals. Assay: immunoSEQ multiplex PCR; the TCRdb copy retains only in-frame clones and omits some. The sample yields approximately 2,000,000 clones, 80% to 95% seen once. Sequencing was carried out using naive CD4+ T cells from PBMCs. Subset: CD45RA+ positively selected. The receptor source for this set is a man aged 18-30 years in good health. Some clones in this sample may be carry-over from other donors' samples.

This chain joins TRBV19 and TRBJ2-3; 8 positions match TRBD2. CDR1 is LNHDA, CDR2 SQIVND, per germline (reference sequence). This CDR3 contains 16 residues. With V trimmed by 4 bases and J by 2 bases, 8 bases remained unmatched. CDR3 in amino acids: CASSNRVAGSTDTQYF. Here the CDR3 DNA reads TGTGCCAGTAGTAACCGGGTAGCGGGATCCACAGATACGCAGTATTTT.

V and J are TRBV28 and TRBJ1-1, with D possibly TRBD1 on 5 matching bases. The length of the CDR3 is 13 residues. V was pared by 7 bases and J by 6 bases, with 15 bases between. Germline V CDR1 and CDR2: MDHEN, SYDVKM. This CDR3 is CASTLQRGAEAFF. The DNA of the CDR3 is TGTGCCAGCACTCTCCAGCGGGGCGCTGAAGCTTTCTTT.

The chain has TRBV28 and TRBJ2-1; a weak D match, TRBD2 (7 bases). V was pared by 2 bases and J by 6 bases, with 11 bases between. CDR1 is MDHEN, CDR2 SYDVKM, per germline. The CDR3 spans 14 residues. The CDR3 loop reads CASSLGGAGNEQFF. The CDR3, as DNA: TGTGCCAGCAGTTTAGGGGGGGCCGGCAATGAGCAGTTCTTC.

This chain uses TRBV28 with TRBJ2-5; 8 nucleotides match TRBD1. Germline loops: CDR1 MDHEN, CDR2 SYDVKM. The V gene end was trimmed by 4 bases and the J gene end by 5 bases; junction bases not matched to a gene: 9. The CDR3 has 15 amino acids. The CDR3 bases are TGTGCCAGCAGTTCAGGGGGCGAGGGTGAGGAGACCCAGTACTTC. It codes for CASSSGGEGEETQYF.

The chain couples TRBV28 to TRBJ1-5, with TRBD1 matching 8 bases. With 5 bases clipped from V and 11 bases from J, the junction kept 11 bases outside the gene matches. CDR3 length: 14 residues. Germline V CDR1 and CDR2: MDHEN, SYDVKM. CDR3: CASSLTGGIRTQHF. CDR3 coding DNA: TGTGCCAGCAGTCTTACAGGGGGGATAAGGACCCAGCATTTT. Full variable domain (rest looked up from reference TRBV28 and TRBJ1-5): DVKVTQSSRYLVKRTGEKVFLECVQDMDHENMFWYRQDPGLGLRLIYFSYDVKMKEKGDIPEGYSVSREKKERFSLILESASTNQTSMYLCASSLTGGIRTQHFGDGTRLSIL.

The gene calls are TRBV7-2 and TRBJ2-7, with D unresolved. The germline V gene encodes CDR1 SGHTA and CDR2 FQGNSA. V gave up 5 bases and J gave up 6 bases, with 14 bases separating them. CDR3 size: 13 residues. CDR3 nucleotide sequence: TGTGCCAGCAGCCGGACCGGCCCCGGCGAGCAGTACTTC. It codes for CASSRTGPGEQYF.

This sequence joins TRBV7-9 and TRBJ1-5, with a weak D call TRBD1 (5 bases). The CDR3 loop spans 14 amino acids. Germline lookup yields CDR1 SEHNR and CDR2 FQNEAQ (reference sequence). V was clipped by 5 bases and J by 5 bases, with 13 bases between them. The DNA of the CDR3 is TGTGCCAGCAGCCCCCGGGACGGGGATCAGCCCCAGCATTTT. The encoded protein is CASSPRDGDQPQHF. The full variable domain, its missing parts supplied by reference TRBV7-9 and TRBJ1-5, is DTGVSQNPRHKITKRGQNVTFRCDPISEHNRLYWYRQTLGQGPEFLTYFQNEAQLEKSRLLSDRFSAERPKGSFSTLEIQRTEQGDSAMYLCASSPRDGDQPQHFGDGTRLSIL.

The chain uses TRBV28 and TRBJ1-4, with D perhaps matching TRBD1 (6 bases). The V end lost 2 bases, the J end lost 0 bases, and 13 bases lay between the germline ends. The CDR3 length is 17 residues. The germline CDR1 and CDR2 sequences are MDHEN and SYDVKM. CDR3 amino acids: CASSLPQGFATNEKLFF. DNA of the CDR3: TGTGCCAGCAGTTTACCCCAGGGGTTTGCAACTAATGAAAAACTGTTTTTT.

Turning to this clone: Other nucleotide sequences from this sample produce the same CDR3. The V and J genes are TRBV28 and TRBJ2-5, with D uncertain. V was pared by 4 bases and J by 5 bases, with 8 bases between. The CDR3 spans 12 residues. The germline V gene encodes CDR1 MDHEN and CDR2 SYDVKM. The CDR3 nucleotides are TGTGCCAGCAGTTCCACCGGTGAGACCCAGTACTTC. It translates to CASSSTGETQYF.

In regard to this clone: In the same sample, other DNA sequences code for this CDR3. The chain joins TRBV18 to TRBJ1-2; TRBD1 matches 9 bases. The germline V gene has CDR1 KGHSH and CDR2 LQKENI. There are 15 residues in the CDR3. The ends lost 3 bases at V and 3 bases at J; junction bases unmatched: 5. The CDR3 here is CASSPTGDRDYGYTF. CDR3 in DNA: TGTGCCAGCTCACCCACGGGGGACAGGGACTATGGCTACACCTTC.

This chain joins TRBV18 and TRBJ2-2; TRBD2 agrees at 10 bases. J lost 3 bases, V lost 0 bases, and 10 bases had no gene match. This CDR3 has 19 amino acids. Germline loops: CDR1 KGHSH, CDR2 LQKENI. The CDR3 here is CASSPPSGRAFGDTGELFF. The DNA for the CDR3 is TGTGCCAGCTCACCACCGAGCGGGAGGGCCTTTGGCGACACCGGGGAGCTGTTTTTT.

The chain is built from TRBV28 and TRBJ2-6, with 10 bases identical to TRBD1. J lost 2 bases, V lost 8 bases, and 18 bases had no gene match. The CDR3 length is 20 residues. CDR1 is MDHEN, CDR2 SYDVKM, per germline. This CDR3 is CASGASLRDRGGAGANVLTF. The DNA of the CDR3 is TGTGCCAGCGGGGCCTCACTTCGGGACAGGGGCGGCGCTGGGGCCAACGTCCTGACTTTC.

A word on this clone: Other nucleotide sequences in the sample specify the same CDR3. The chain employs TRBV5-1 and TRBJ2-5; 12 nucleotides align to TRBD2. Germline V CDR1 and CDR2: SGHRS, YFSETQ. The CDR3 is made up of 16 amino acids. V shed 4 bases and J 3 bases; nucleotides not matched to a gene: 7. CDR3 nucleotides: TGCGCCAGCAGCCTCTTGACTAGCGGGAGAGAAGAGACCCAGTACTTC. Its translation is CASSLLTSGREETQYF.

The chain combines TRBV21-1 with TRBJ2-2; TRBD2 is the table's D call and was not checked against the DNA. TRBV21-1 is reported as a pseudogene. CDR3 length: 16 amino acids. DNA for the CDR3: TGTGCCAGCAGCAAAGCTTGGATGAGAGCGCCCGGGGAGCTGTTTTTT. Translating gives CASSKAWMRAPGELFF.

The V and J genes are TRBV28 and TRBJ2-7; 11 nucleotides line up with TRBD1. The CDR3 sequence is 14 residues long. CDR1 is MDHEN, CDR2 SYDVKM, per germline. Losses at the gene ends were 7 bases for V and 6 bases for J; bases not matched to a gene: 8. CDR3: CASISGQGASEQYF. The CDR3 nucleotides are TGTGCCAGCATCTCCGGACAGGGGGCGAGCGAGCAGTACTTC.

DNA of the CDR3: TGTGCCAGCAGCTTAAGGCGACTAGCGGGAGGGCCCTCAGGTGAGCAGTTCTTC. The encoded protein is CASSLRRLAGGPSGEQFF. The rearrangement joins TRBV11-2 to TRBJ2-1; TRBD2 agrees at 14 bases. V lost 2 bases to trimming and J lost 9 bases; unmatched junction nucleotides: 12. The CDR3 sequence is 18 residues long. Germline CDR1 reads SGHAT; CDR2 reads FQNNGV.

The V gene is TRBV19, the J gene TRBJ1-5; the D is unclear. CDR3 size: 13 residues. Germline CDR1 is LNHDA and CDR2 is SQIVND (reference sequence). The germline V and J ends were trimmed by 4 bases and 6 bases, with 10 bases remaining between them. The CDR3 nucleotides are TGTGCCAGTAGTAGTCGCCCCGGTCAGCCCCAGCATTTT. This translates into CASSSRPGQPQHF.

The chain links TRBV18 to TRBJ2-4, with 7 bases identical to TRBD2. V was clipped by 3 bases and J by 5 bases; unmatched bases: 7. The CDR3 spans 15 residues. Germline CDR1 is KGHSH and CDR2 is LQKENI. This CDR3 is CASSPIQGGQNIQYF. The CDR3 DNA is TGTGCCAGCTCACCTATTCAGGGAGGGCAAAACATTCAGTACTTC.

V gene TRBV28 combines with J gene TRBJ1-2; TRBD1 is a possible D gene (6 bases). CDR1 is MDHEN and CDR2 is SYDVKM in the germline V gene. V lost 6 bases and J lost 4, with 27 bases in between. The CDR3 runs 18 residues. Written as DNA, the CDR3 is TGTGCCAGCAGACTGACAAGGGGGGAAGGATGGGATCTCTATGGCTACACCTTC. Protein sequence: CASRLTRGEGWDLYGYTF.

This rearrangement joins TRBV29-1 to TRBJ2-5; 10 bases line up with TRBD1. Germline CDR1 reads SQVTM; CDR2 reads ANQGSEA. This CDR3 comprises 15 residues. Trimming cost V 6 bases and J 0 bases; bases outside gene matches: 7. CDR3 in amino acids: CSVGGDRGHQETQYF. CDR3 nucleotides: TGCAGCGTGGGGGGGGACAGGGGACACCAAGAGACCCAGTACTTC.

This chain joins TRBV9 and TRBJ2-3; D is tentatively TRBD1 or TRBD2 (6 bases each). Germline V CDR1 and CDR2: SGDLS, YYNGEE. The CDR3 is 15 residues long. Trimming took off 4 bases at V and 5 bases at J, with 17 bases between the two ends. The CDR3 DNA reads TGTGCCAGCAGCCCCGGGGGCCCAGCGGGAGATACGCAGTATTTT. This translates into CASSPGGPAGDTQYF.

The genes are TRBV19 and TRBJ2-5; 10 bases are shared with TRBD2. The V and J ends lost 2 bases and 4 bases, in that order; junction bases with no gene match: 7. In germline, CDR1 is LNHDA, CDR2 SQIVND (reference sequence). The CDR3 contains 16 residues. In nucleotides, the CDR3 is TGTGCCAGTAGTATATCTCTAGCGGGAGTGTCAGAGACCCAGTACTTC. Translating it yields CASSISLAGVSETQYF.

The chain has TRBV14 and TRBJ2-7; D gene ambiguous. V lost 0 bases to trimming and J lost 2 bases, with 11 bases between them. The CDR3 has 15 residues. Germline values: CDR1 SGHDN, CDR2 FVKESK. The CDR3 spells CASSQDVQTAYEQYF. Written as DNA, the CDR3 is TGTGCCAGCAGCCAAGATGTCCAGACGGCCTACGAGCAGTACTTC.

The chain carries TRBV5-1 and TRBJ2-5; D is ambiguous. V was shortened by 0 bases and J by 11 bases, with 20 bases between the two germline ends. The CDR3 runs to 15 residues. Germline values: CDR1 SGHRS, CDR2 YFSETQ. Written as DNA, the CDR3 is TGCGCCAGCAGCTTGGCCGGGCTTACGACGCCACAGCAGTACTTC. Translating gives CASSLAGLTTPQQYF.

The chain carries TRBV9 and TRBJ1-5; D remains unclear. V lost 0 bases and J 0 bases, leaving 10 bases between the germline ends. This CDR3 is 16 amino acids long. Germline CDR1 reads SGDLS; CDR2 reads YYNGEE. The CDR3 protein is CASSVGEDASNQPQHF. The CDR3, as DNA: TGTGCCAGCAGCGTAGGGGAGGACGCTAGCAATCAGCCCCAGCATTTT.

The chain is built from TRBV5-1 and TRBJ2-2; 15 bases fit TRBD2. Germline trimming cut 4 bases from V and 6 bases from J; bases unmatched to any gene: 16. This CDR3 comprises 20 residues. Germline CDR1 reads SGHRS; CDR2 reads YFSETQ. The CDR3 DNA sequence: TGCGCCAGCAGCGCCAACCAAATCGGACTAGCGGGAGGGGGTGCCGGGGAGCTGTTTTTT. This encodes CASSANQIGLAGGGAGELFF.

On this clone: This CDR3 is also generated by other DNA sequences in the sample. The J gene is TRBJ1-1, the V gene TRBV7-6; unclear D gene. The V end was cut by 4 bases, the J end by 1 base, with 7 bases between. Germline V gene sequence: CDR1 SGHVS, CDR2 FNYEAQ. This CDR3 has 13 amino acids. DNA of the CDR3: TGTGCCAGCAGCTCCCGGGGGAACACTGAAGCTTTCTTT. Its protein product is CASSSRGNTEAFF. Full variable domain (remainder filled in from reference TRBV7-6 and TRBJ1-1): GAGVSQSPRYKVTKRGQDVALRCDPISGHVSLYWYRQALGQGPEFLTYFNYEAQQDKSGLPNDRFSAERPEGSISTLTIQRTEQRDSAMYRCASSSRGNTEAFFGQGTRLTVV.

The chain has TRBV30 and TRBJ1-2, with D maybe TRBD1 (5 bases). In germline, CDR1 is GTSNPN, CDR2 SVGIG (reference sequence). This CDR3 has 13 amino acids. Trimming pared 2 bases from V and 4 bases from J, leaving 11 bases between. Written as DNA, the CDR3 is TGTGCCTGGAGTCCCCAGGGAACCTATGGCTACACCTTC. It specifies CAWSPQGTYGYTF.

Only one count was recorded for this clone. J is TRBJ2-1 and V is TRBV6-1; D ambiguous. Trimming took 2 bases from V and 8 from J, leaving 7 bases between them. In germline, CDR1 is MNHNS, CDR2 SASEGT. CDR3 length: 12 amino acids. Here the CDR3 reads CASSEWAYEQFF. CDR3 nucleotides: TGTGCCAGCAGTGAATGGGCGTATGAGCAGTTCTTC.

The chain recombines TRBV11-2 with TRBJ2-7, with TRBD2 matching 8 bases. V gave up 8 bases and J gave up 7 bases; unmatched junction bases: 25. From germline, CDR1 is SGHAT and CDR2 FQNNGV. The CDR3 covers 18 residues. The CDR3 is CASLLRGSSGSPHWEQYF. CDR3 DNA sequence: TGTGCCAGCCTCTTAAGGGGGTCGAGCGGGAGTCCACATTGGGAGCAGTACTTC.